What follows are 24 T cell receptor beta chains derived from one specimen sequenced in a study of monozygotic twins with cystic fibrosis. Profiling relied on immunoSEQ multiplex PCR, and the TCRdb table lists in-frame clones only, not all of them. The sample includes tens of thousands of clones, about 91% of them seen just once. Sequenced sample: blood. These receptors all stem from a girl aged 2-10 years with cystic fibrosis.

This clone is a singleton in its sample. V usage is TRBV2 and J usage is TRBJ2-3, with no clear D. Germline loops: CDR1 SNHLY, CDR2 FYNNEI. V gave up 1 base and J gave up 1 base, with 6 bases separating them. The CDR3 covers 14 residues. The CDR3 sequence is CASSEGLGTDTQYF. The CDR3 coding sequence is TGTGCCAGCAGTGAAGGACTTGGCACAGATACGCAGTATTTT.

The CDR3 sequence is CASSLHEGGNKNIQYF. The CDR3 DNA reads TGTGCCAGCAGCCTCCACGAGGGTGGGAACAAAAACATTCAGTACTTC. J is TRBJ2-4 and V is TRBV13; the D gene is possibly TRBD2 (5 bases). CDR1 and CDR2 from the germline V gene are PRHDT and FYEKMQ (reference sequence). Trimming took 5 bases from V and 3 from J, leaving 17 bases between them. The CDR3 sequence is 16 residues long.

The rearrangement joins TRBV27 to TRBJ1-5, with TRBD1 identical over 7 bases. This CDR3 is 19 amino acids long. J lost 3 bases, V lost 5 bases, and 19 bases had no gene match. Per germline, CDR1 MNHEY and CDR2 SMNVEV (reference sequence). This chain's CDR3 is CASSPNPLTGSAFNQPQHF. CDR3 DNA sequence: TGTGCCAGCAGTCCGAACCCCTTGACAGGGTCGGCCTTCAATCAGCCCCAGCATTTT.

This sequence joins TRBV6-6 and TRBJ2-7, with D hard to call. CDR1 is MNHNY and CDR2 is SVGAGI in the germline V gene (reference sequence). This CDR3 is built from 14 residues. V lost 0 bases and J 4 bases, leaving 10 bases between the germline ends. The CDR3 DNA reads TGTGCCAGCAGTTACTCAGGGAACTTATACGAGCAGTACTTC. Translation: CASSYSGNLYEQYF.

This clone was seen a single time. The chain has TRBV19 and TRBJ2-7; possibly TRBD2 for D (7 bases). Germline lookup yields CDR1 LNHDA and CDR2 SQIVND (reference sequence). Trimming removed 3 bases from V and 4 bases from J, with 19 bases in between. This CDR3 region has 16 residues. CDR3 amino acids: CASSIGLIGGGYEQYF. The CDR3 DNA reads as TGTGCCAGTAGTATCGGACTCATAGGGGGGGGATACGAGCAGTACTTC.

CDR3 protein: CAWSVNTGNTEAFF. In nucleotides, the CDR3 is TGTGCCTGGAGTGTAAACACAGGGAACACTGAAGCTTTCTTT. The rearrangement joins TRBV30 to TRBJ1-1, with D possibly TRBD1 on 5 matching bases. This CDR3 spans 14 amino acids. With 0 bases removed from V and 1 base from J, the gap between germline ends came to 9 bases. The germline V gene encodes CDR1 GTSNPN and CDR2 SVGIG (reference sequence).

A single count supports this clone. The CDR3 protein is CASGPGTSGGAGNEQFF. In DNA form, the CDR3 reads TGTGCTAGTGGTCCCGGGACTAGCGGGGGGGCCGGCAATGAGCAGTTCTTC. The rearrangement joins TRBV12-5 to TRBJ2-1, with TRBD2 identical over 16 bases. Per germline, CDR1 LGHNT and CDR2 FRNRAP. V was pared by 5 bases and J by 6 bases, with 7 bases of the junction left unmatched. The length of the CDR3 is 17 residues.

CDR3 loop: CASSLARTSGGLQETQYF. The DNA for the CDR3 is TGTGCCAGCAGCTTAGCGCGGACTAGCGGGGGTCTCCAAGAGACCCAGTACTTC. The gene calls are TRBV7-2 and TRBJ2-5; 13 bases align to TRBD2. Germline trimming cut 0 bases from V and 1 base from J; bases unmatched to any gene: 5. This CDR3 is 18 amino acids long. Germline V CDR1 and CDR2: SGHTA, FQGNSA.

CDR3: CASSVVGQGGTEAFF. The CDR3 coding sequence is TGTGCCAGCAGCGTAGTGGGACAGGGGGGCACTGAAGCTTTCTTT. The chain employs TRBV9 and TRBJ1-1, with 11 bases aligning to TRBD1. The CDR3 is 15 residues long. Per germline, CDR1 SGDLS and CDR2 YYNGEE. The ends lost 0 bases at V and 4 bases at J; junction bases unmatched: 2.

This chain uses TRBV5-4 with TRBJ2-7; TRBD2 is a possible D gene (6 bases). Germline V gene lookup returns CDR1 SGHNT and CDR2 YYREEE (reference sequence). The CDR3 loop spans 14 amino acids. V was cut by 4 bases and J by 6 bases, with 17 bases left in between. Here the CDR3 DNA reads TGTGCCAGCAGCCCAGCCGGGACTTATTCCGAGCAGTACTTC. Translating it yields CASSPAGTYSEQYF.

The V call is TRBV30, the J call TRBJ1-4; no definite D call. The CDR3 extends over 12 amino acids. V lost 1 base to trimming and J lost 7 bases, with 7 bases between them. Germline V gives CDR1 GTSNPN, CDR2 SVGIG (reference sequence). The CDR3 DNA sequence: TGTGCCTGGAGTGCCTATGGTGAAAAACTGTTTTTT. As protein: CAWSAYGEKLFF.

V and J are TRBV15 and TRBJ1-1, with D maybe TRBD1 (6 bases). CDR1 is LNHNV, CDR2 YYDKDF, per germline (reference sequence). The CDR3 runs 15 residues. V was trimmed by 1 base and J by 4 bases, leaving 13 bases between them. CDR3: CATSRGQARSTEAFF. In DNA, the CDR3 is TGTGCCACCAGCAGAGGACAGGCACGGAGCACTGAAGCTTTCTTT.

The chain has TRBV2 and TRBJ2-3; 11 nucleotides match TRBD2. Germline CDR1 is SNHLY and CDR2 is FYNNEI. CDR3 length equals 15 residues. J lost 8 bases, V lost 2 bases, and 6 bases had no gene match. The CDR3 reads CASSESSGGWGTQYF. The CDR3 bases are TGTGCCAGCAGTGAATCTAGCGGGGGGTGGGGTACGCAGTATTTT.

Notes on this clone: Within the sample, other DNA sequences also encode this same CDR3. CDR3 protein: CASSLRQGALDTEAFF. In DNA, the CDR3 is TGCGCCAGCAGCTTGCGGCAGGGGGCGCTAGACACTGAAGCTTTCTTT. This sequence joins TRBV5-1 and TRBJ1-1, with 8 nucleotides matching TRBD1. V shed 1 base and J 3 bases; nucleotides not matched to a gene: 8. Looked up from germline, CDR1 is SGHRS and CDR2 is YFSETQ. CDR3 length equals 16 residues.

This chain joins TRBV7-9 and TRBJ1-1; D not certain. CDR3 length equals 15 residues. The germline V and J ends were trimmed by 11 bases and 0 bases, with 19 bases remaining between them. CDR1 and CDR2 from the germline V gene are SEHNR and FQNEAQ (reference sequence). The CDR3 loop is CARDTADIMNTEAFF. In DNA form, the CDR3 reads TGTGCCCGCGACACTGCCGATATCATGAACACTGAAGCTTTCTTT. Filled out from reference TRBV7-9 and TRBJ1-1, the complete variable domain reads DTGVSQNPRHKITKRGQNVTFRCDPISEHNRLYWYRQTLGQGPEFLTYFQNEAQLEKSRLLSDRFSAERPKGSFSTLEIQRTEQGDSAMYLCARDTADIMNTEAFFGQGTRLTVV.

V is TRBV13 and J is TRBJ1-3, with D possibly being TRBD1 (5 bases). Trimming pared 0 bases from V and 0 bases from J, leaving 12 bases between. Germline CDR1 and CDR2: PRHDT and FYEKMQ (reference sequence). The CDR3 has 17 amino acids. The CDR3: CASSLGLGGYSGNTIYF. In DNA, the CDR3 is TGTGCCAGCAGCTTAGGCCTCGGGGGTTACTCTGGAAACACCATATATTTT. Using reference TRBV13 and TRBJ1-3 for the parts outside the CDR3, the full variable domain is AAGVIQSPRHLIKEKRETATLKCYPIPRHDTVYWYQQGPGQDPQFLISFYEKMQSDKGSIPDRFSAQQFSDYHSELNMSSLELGDSALYFCASSLGLGGYSGNTIYFGEGSWLTVV.

This clone appeared a few times. This chain links TRBV18 with TRBJ2-7; TRBD1 aligns across 7 bases. This CDR3 comprises 14 residues. Germline V CDR1 and CDR2: KGHSH, LQKENI. The junction had 5 bases not matched to a gene; V was cut back by 3 bases and J by 3 bases. This CDR3 is CASSPGDRDYEQYF. CDR3 DNA: TGTGCCAGCTCACCGGGCGACAGGGACTACGAGCAGTACTTC.

The gene calls are TRBV2 and TRBJ2-5, with D perhaps matching TRBD2 (7 bases). Looked up from germline, CDR1 is SNHLY and CDR2 is FYNNEI. V was trimmed by 3 bases and J by 5 bases, leaving 13 bases between them. The CDR3 consists of 14 residues. CDR3 bases: TGTGCCAGCAGTGACTGGGGGGGCCGGGAGACCCAGTACTTC. As protein: CASSDWGGRETQYF.

This clone was seen more than once but under ten times. J is TRBJ1-3 and V is TRBV9; possible D gene TRBD1, 5 bases. This CDR3 has 16 amino acids. Germline V gives CDR1 SGDLS, CDR2 YYNGEE. V lost 4 bases, J lost 0 bases, and 14 bases lay in between. The CDR3 sequence is CASSSHRLYSGNTIYF. The CDR3 nucleotides read TGTGCCAGCAGCTCACACAGGTTATACTCTGGAAACACCATATATTTT.

The V call is TRBV7-2, the J call TRBJ1-2, with 8 bases aligning to TRBD1. The CDR3 covers 18 residues. V trimming: 1 base; J trimming: 0 bases; junction bases outside the gene matches: 10. The V gene's germline CDR1 is SGHTA and CDR2 FQGNSA. The CDR3 here is CASSLDGGQAGPNYGYTF. The CDR3 bases are TGTGCCAGCAGCTTAGACGGGGGACAGGCGGGACCTAACTATGGCTACACCTTC.

V is TRBV5-4 and J is TRBJ2-2; TRBD1 might be the D (6 bases). V dropped 4 bases and J dropped 6 bases, with 22 bases sitting between them. The germline CDR1 and CDR2 sequences are SGHNT and YYREEE (reference sequence). The CDR3 consists of 17 residues. This CDR3 reads CASSVYGTGPLAGELFF. The DNA of the CDR3 is TGTGCCAGCAGCGTGTACGGAACAGGGCCTCTAGCCGGGGAGCTGTTTTTT. Full variable domain (missing parts from reference TRBV5-4 and TRBJ2-2): ETGVTQSPTHLIKTRGQQVTLRCSSQSGHNTVSWYQQALGQGPQFIFQYYREEENGRGNFPPRFSGLQFPNYSSELNVNALELDDSALYLCASSVYGTGPLAGELFFGEGSRLTVL.

V and J are TRBV6-5 and TRBJ1-2, with TRBD1 as a possible D gene (5 bases). CDR1 and CDR2 from the germline V gene are MNHEY and SVGAGI. This CDR3 comprises 16 residues. With 0 bases removed from V and 4 bases from J, the gap between germline ends came to 15 bases. The DNA for the CDR3 is TGTGCCAGCAGTTACTCGAGGTCAGGGACTCTCTATGGCTACACCTTC. This gives the protein CASSYSRSGTLYGYTF.

The V call is TRBV29-1, the J call TRBJ2-7; D gene ambiguous. V was cut by 0 bases and J by 6 bases, with 12 bases left in between. The CDR3 totals 13 residues. Per germline, CDR1 SQVTM and CDR2 ANQGSEA. The CDR3 nucleotides are TGCAGCGTTGAAGAGAAAGTACCGGCCGAGCAGTACTTC. Protein sequence: CSVEEKVPAEQYF.

The chain has TRBV5-8 and TRBJ1-2, with D perhaps matching TRBD1 (5 bases). Germline V gene sequence: CDR1 SGHTS, CDR2 YDEGEE. Trimming left V 0 bases short and J 7 bases short, with 19 bases between. The CDR3 totals 16 residues. CDR3 protein: CASSLVAQAEGFGYTF. The CDR3 DNA follows: TGTGCCAGCAGCTTGGTAGCGCAGGCGGAGGGGTTTGGCTACACCTTC.